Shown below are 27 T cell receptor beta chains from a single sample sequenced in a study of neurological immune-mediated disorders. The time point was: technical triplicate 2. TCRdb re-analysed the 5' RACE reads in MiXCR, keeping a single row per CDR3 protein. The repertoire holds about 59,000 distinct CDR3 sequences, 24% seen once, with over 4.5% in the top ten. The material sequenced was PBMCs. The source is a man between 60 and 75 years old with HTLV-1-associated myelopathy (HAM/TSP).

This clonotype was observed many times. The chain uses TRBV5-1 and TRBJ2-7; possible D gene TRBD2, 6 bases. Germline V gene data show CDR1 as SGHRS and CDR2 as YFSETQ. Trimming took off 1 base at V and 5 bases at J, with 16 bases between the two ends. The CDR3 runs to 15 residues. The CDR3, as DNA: TGCGCCAGCAGCTTGTCCGGGAGCTCAAGGCACGAGCAGTACTTC. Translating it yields CASSLSGSSRHEQYF.

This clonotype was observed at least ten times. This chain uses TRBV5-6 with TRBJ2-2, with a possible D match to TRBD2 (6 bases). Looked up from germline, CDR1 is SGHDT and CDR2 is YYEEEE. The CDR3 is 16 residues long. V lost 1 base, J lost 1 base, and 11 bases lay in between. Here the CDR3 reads CASSLYSGVNTGELFF. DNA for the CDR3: TGTGCCAGCAGCTTGTATTCGGGGGTGAACACCGGGGAGCTGTTTTTT.

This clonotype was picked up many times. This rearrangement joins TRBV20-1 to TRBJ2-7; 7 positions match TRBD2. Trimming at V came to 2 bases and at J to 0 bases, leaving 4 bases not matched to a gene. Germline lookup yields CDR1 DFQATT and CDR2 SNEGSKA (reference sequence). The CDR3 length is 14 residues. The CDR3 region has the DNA TGCAGTGCTAGATATGGCGGGAGCTCCTACGAGCAGTACTTC. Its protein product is CSARYGGSSYEQYF.

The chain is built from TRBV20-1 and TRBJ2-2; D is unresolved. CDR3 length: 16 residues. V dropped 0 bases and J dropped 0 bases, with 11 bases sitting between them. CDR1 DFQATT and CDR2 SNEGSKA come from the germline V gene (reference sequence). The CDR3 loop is CSARDRARANTGELFF. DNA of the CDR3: TGCAGTGCTAGAGATAGGGCTAGGGCGAACACCGGGGAGCTGTTTTTT.

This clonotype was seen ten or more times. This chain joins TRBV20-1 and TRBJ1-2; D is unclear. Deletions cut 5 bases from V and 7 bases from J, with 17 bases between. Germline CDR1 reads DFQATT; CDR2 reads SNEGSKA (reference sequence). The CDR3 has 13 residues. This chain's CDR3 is CSALDGDLGGYTF. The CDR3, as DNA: TGCAGTGCTCTTGACGGGGATTTGGGTGGCTACACCTTC.

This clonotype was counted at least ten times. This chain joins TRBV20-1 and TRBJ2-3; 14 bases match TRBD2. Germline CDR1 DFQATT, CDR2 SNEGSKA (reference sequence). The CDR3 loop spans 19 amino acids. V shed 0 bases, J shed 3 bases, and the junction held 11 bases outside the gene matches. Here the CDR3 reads CSARDGRLAGGPMTDTQYF. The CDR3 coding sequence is TGCAGTGCTAGAGATGGAAGACTAGCGGGAGGGCCCATGACAGATACGCAGTATTTT.

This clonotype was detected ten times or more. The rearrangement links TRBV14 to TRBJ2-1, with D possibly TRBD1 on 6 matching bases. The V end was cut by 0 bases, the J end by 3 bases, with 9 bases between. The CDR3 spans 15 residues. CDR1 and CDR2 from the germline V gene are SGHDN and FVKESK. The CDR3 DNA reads TGTGCCAGCAGCCAAGATCGGGACATCTACAATGAGCAGTTCTTC. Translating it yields CASSQDRDIYNEQFF.

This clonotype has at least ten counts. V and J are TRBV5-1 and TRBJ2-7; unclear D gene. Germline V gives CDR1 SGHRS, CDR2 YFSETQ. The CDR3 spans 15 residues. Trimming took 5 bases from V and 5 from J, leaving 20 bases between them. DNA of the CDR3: TGCGCCAGCAGTGAGAACCTACCGGCGCTGGACGAGCAGTACTTC. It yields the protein CASSENLPALDEQYF.

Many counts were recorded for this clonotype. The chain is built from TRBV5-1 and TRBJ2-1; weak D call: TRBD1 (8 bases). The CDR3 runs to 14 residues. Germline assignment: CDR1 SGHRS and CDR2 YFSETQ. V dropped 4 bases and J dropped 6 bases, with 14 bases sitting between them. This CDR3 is CASSDTGGVNEQFF. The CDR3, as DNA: TGCGCCAGCAGCGATACAGGGGGGGTCAATGAGCAGTTCTTC.

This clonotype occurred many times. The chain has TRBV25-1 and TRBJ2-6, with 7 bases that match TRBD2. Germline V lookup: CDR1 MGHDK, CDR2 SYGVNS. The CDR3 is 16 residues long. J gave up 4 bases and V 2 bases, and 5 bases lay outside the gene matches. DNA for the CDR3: TGTGCCAGCAGTGAAGTGGGAGGGTCCGGGGCCAACGTCCTGACTTTC. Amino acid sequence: CASSEVGGSGANVLTF.

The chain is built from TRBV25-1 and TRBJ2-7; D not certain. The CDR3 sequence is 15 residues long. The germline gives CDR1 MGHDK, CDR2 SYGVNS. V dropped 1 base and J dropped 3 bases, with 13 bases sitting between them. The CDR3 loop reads CASSESLGGSYEQYF. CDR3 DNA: TGTGCCAGCAGTGAATCTCTCGGCGGCAGCTACGAGCAGTACTTC.

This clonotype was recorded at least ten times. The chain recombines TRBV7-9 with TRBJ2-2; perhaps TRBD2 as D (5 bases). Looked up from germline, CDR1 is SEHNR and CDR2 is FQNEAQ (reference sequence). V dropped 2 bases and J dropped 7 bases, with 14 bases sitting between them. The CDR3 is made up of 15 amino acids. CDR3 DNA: TGTGCCAGCAGCTTATCCCGGGGAGCCGACGGGGAGCTGTTTTTT. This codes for CASSLSRGADGELFF.

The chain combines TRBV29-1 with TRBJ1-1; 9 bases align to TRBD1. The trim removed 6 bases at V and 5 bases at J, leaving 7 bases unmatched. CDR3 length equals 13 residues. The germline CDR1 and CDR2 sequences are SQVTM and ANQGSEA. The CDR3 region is CSVTRDRVTEAFF. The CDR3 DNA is TGCAGCGTGACCCGGGACAGGGTGACTGAAGCTTTCTTT.

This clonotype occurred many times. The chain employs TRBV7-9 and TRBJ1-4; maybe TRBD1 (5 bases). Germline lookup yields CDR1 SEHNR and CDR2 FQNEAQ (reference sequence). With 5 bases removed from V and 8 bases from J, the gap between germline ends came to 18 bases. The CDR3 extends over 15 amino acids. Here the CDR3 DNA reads TGTGCCAGCAGCCCGTCGGATTGGGGGGGGGAAAAACTGTTTTTT. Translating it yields CASSPSDWGGEKLFF.

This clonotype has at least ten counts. The CDR3 sequence is CASSGPDFRNSYEQYF. In DNA, the CDR3 is TGCGCCAGCAGCGGCCCGGACTTCCGAAACTCCTACGAGCAGTACTTC. This chain links TRBV5-1 with TRBJ2-7; D may be TRBD2 (5 bases). Germline loops: CDR1 SGHRS, CDR2 YFSETQ. Trimming removed 4 bases at V and 0 bases at J, with 17 bases between. The CDR3 consists of 16 residues.

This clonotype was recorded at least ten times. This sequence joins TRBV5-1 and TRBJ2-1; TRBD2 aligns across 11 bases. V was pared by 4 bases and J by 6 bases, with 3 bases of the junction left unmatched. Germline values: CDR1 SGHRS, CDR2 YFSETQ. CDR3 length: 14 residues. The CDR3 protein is CASSAGTSGNEQFF. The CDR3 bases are TGCGCCAGCAGCGCCGGGACTAGCGGCAATGAGCAGTTCTTC.

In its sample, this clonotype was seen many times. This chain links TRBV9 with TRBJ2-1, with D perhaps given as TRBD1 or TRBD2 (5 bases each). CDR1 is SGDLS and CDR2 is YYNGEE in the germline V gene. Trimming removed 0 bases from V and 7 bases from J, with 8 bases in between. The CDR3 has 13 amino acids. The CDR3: CASSVGGVNEQFF. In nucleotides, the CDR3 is TGTGCCAGCAGCGTAGGAGGGGTTAATGAGCAGTTCTTC.

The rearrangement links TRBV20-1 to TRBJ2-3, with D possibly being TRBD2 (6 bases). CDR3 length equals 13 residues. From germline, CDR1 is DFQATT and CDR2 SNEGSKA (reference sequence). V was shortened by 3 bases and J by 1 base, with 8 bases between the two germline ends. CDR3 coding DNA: TGCAGTGCTAGGGGCGGGGGCACAGATACGCAGTATTTT. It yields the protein CSARGGGTDTQYF.

This chain's CDR3 is CASSPGPNLPAEAFF. The DNA for the CDR3 is TGCGCCAGCAGCCCCGGGCCAAATCTTCCCGCTGAAGCTTTCTTT. The V and J genes are TRBV5-1 and TRBJ1-1; no clear D. Trimming took off 4 bases at V and 6 bases at J, with 19 bases between the two ends. The CDR3 sequence is 15 residues long. The germline V gene encodes CDR1 SGHRS and CDR2 YFSETQ. Full variable domain (remainder filled in from reference TRBV5-1 and TRBJ1-1): KAGVTQTPRYLIKTRGQQVTLSCSPISGHRSVSWYQQTPGQGLQFLFEYFSETQRNKGNFPGRFSGRQFSNSRSEMNVSTLELGDSALYLCASSPGPNLPAEAFFGQGTRLTVV.

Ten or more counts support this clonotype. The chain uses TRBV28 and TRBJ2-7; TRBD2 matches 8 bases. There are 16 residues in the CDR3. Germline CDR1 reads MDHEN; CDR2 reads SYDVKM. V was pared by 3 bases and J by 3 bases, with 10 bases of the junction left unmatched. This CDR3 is CASSLAGGTVGYEQYF. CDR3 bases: TGTGCCAGCAGTTTGGCGGGAGGAACGGTTGGCTACGAGCAGTACTTC.

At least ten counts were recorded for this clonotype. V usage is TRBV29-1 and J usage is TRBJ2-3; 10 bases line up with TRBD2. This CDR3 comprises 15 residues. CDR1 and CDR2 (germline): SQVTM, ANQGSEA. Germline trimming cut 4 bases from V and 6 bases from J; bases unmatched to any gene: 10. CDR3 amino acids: CSVATSGSMRDTQYF. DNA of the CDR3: TGCAGCGTTGCGACTAGCGGGTCCATGCGGGATACGCAGTATTTT.

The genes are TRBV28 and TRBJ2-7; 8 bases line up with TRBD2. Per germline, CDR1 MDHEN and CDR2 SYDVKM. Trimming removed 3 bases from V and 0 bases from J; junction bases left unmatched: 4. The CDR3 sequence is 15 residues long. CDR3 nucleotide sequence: TGTGCCAGCAGTTTTCAACTAGCGGACTCCTACGAGCAGTACTTC. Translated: CASSFQLADSYEQYF. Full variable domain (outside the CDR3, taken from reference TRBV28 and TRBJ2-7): DVKVTQSSRYLVKRTGEKVFLECVQDMDHENMFWYRQDPGLGLRLIYFSYDVKMKEKGDIPEGYSVSREKKERFSLILESASTNQTSMYLCASSFQLADSYEQYFGPGTRLTVT.

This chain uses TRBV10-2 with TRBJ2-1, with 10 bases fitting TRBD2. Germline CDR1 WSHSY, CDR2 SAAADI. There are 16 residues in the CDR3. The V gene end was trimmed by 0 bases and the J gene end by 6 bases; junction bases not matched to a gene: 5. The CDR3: CASSESSSGRFNEQFF. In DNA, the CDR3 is TGCGCCAGCAGTGAGTCGTCTAGCGGGAGATTCAATGAGCAGTTCTTC.

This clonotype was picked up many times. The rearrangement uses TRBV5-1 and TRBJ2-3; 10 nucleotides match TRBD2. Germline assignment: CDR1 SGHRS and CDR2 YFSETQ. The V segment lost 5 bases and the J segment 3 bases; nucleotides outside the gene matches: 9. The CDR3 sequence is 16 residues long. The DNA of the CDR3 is TGCGCCAGCAGTCGCCAGCGGGAGGGCGGAACAGATACGCAGTATTTT. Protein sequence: CASSRQREGGTDTQYF.

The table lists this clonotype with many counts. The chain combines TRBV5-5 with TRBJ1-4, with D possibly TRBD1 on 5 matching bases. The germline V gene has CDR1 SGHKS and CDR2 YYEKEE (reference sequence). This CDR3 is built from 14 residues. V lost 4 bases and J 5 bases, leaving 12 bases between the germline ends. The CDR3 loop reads CASSATVVNEKLFF. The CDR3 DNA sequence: TGTGCCAGCAGCGCGACAGTTGTCAATGAAAAACTGTTTTTT. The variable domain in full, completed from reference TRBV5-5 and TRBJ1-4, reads DAGVTQSPTHLIKTRGQQVTLRCSPISGHKSVSWYQQVLGQGPQFIFQYYEKEERGRGNFPDRFSARQFPNYSSELNVNALLLGDSALYLCASSATVVNEKLFFGSGTQLSVL.

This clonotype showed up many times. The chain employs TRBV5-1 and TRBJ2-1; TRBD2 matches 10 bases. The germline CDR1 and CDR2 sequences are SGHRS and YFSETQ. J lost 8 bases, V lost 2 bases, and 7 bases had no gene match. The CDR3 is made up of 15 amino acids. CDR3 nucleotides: TGCGCCAGCAGCTTAGGGAGCGGGAGGGCCGATGAGCAGTTCTTC. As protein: CASSLGSGRADEQFF.

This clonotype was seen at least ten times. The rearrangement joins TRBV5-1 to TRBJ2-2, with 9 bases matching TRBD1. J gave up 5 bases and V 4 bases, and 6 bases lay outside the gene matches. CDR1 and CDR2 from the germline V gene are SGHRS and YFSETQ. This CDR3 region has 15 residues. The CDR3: CASSPRTGDTGELFF. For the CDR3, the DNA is TGCGCCAGCAGCCCTCGGACAGGGGATACCGGGGAGCTGTTTTTT.